The 28 T cell receptor beta chains reported below all come from one sample, sequenced in a study of T-cell reconstitution after alpha-beta-depleted transplantation in children. Library preparation (for TCRbeta) was performed with unique molecular identifiers. TCRdb itself ran the PCR reads through MiXCR, one entry per CDR3 protein. The repertoire holds about 400,000 distinct CDR3 sequences, with just over 20% as singletons. Sample: PBMCs from the stem cell graft donor, taken from the stem cell graft. These receptors came from a human donor who donated a stem cell graft to a child with acute myeloid leukemia.

This clonotype has more than one count but fewer than ten. The chain has TRBV25-1 and TRBJ1-2, with D possibly being TRBD1 (6 bases). Trimming removed 3 bases from V and 4 bases from J, with 15 bases in between. The CDR3 runs to 15 residues. Per the germline V gene, CDR1 is MGHDK and CDR2 is SYGVNS. The CDR3 DNA sequence: TGTGCCAGCAGTGACCGGGACATTAACACCTATGGCTACACCTTC. The encoded protein is CASSDRDINTYGYTF.

This clonotype was picked up a small number of times. The chain employs TRBV28 and TRBJ1-5; D might be TRBD1 (6 bases). Between the trimmed V and J ends, which lost 3 bases and 7 bases, there was a span of 10 bases. Germline V gives CDR1 MDHEN, CDR2 SYDVKM. The CDR3 covers 13 residues. The CDR3 bases are TGTGCCAGCAGTTTGAGGGGGGGACAGCCCCAGCATTTT. It translates to CASSLRGGQPQHF.

V gene TRBV5-8 combines with J gene TRBJ2-3, with 7 positions matching TRBD1. J gave up 6 bases and V 0 bases, and 7 bases lay outside the gene matches. Germline V gives CDR1 SGHTS, CDR2 YDEGEE. The CDR3 runs to 15 residues. This chain's CDR3 is CASSLGQGDIDTQYF. CDR3 in DNA: TGTGCCAGCAGCTTGGGACAGGGAGATATTGATACGCAGTATTTT.

This clonotype has more than one count but fewer than ten. The V and J genes are TRBV7-3 and TRBJ2-3; maybe TRBD2 (6 bases). This CDR3 comprises 15 residues. The V gene lost 5 bases and the J gene lost 6 bases, with 18 bases spanning the gap. Per the germline V gene, CDR1 is SGHTA and CDR2 is FQGTGA. CDR3 amino acids: CASSPLGGFLDTQYF. The CDR3 DNA sequence: TGTGCCAGCAGCCCCCTCGGAGGGTTTTTGGATACGCAGTATTTT.

This clonotype was detected only a few times. V is TRBV25-1 and J is TRBJ2-1, with 7 positions matching TRBD2. V was pared by 1 base and J by 9 bases, with 9 bases of the junction left unmatched. Germline-derived CDR1 and CDR2 are MGHDK and SYGVNS. CDR3 length: 15 residues. CDR3 DNA: TGTGCCAGCAGTGAATTTAGCGGGCAAGACGCTGAGCAGTTCTTC. Residues: CASSEFSGQDAEQFF.

The V gene is TRBV28, the J gene TRBJ2-7; D ambiguous. The CDR3 has 15 residues. V lost 5 bases and J lost 0, with 14 bases in between. Germline V lookup: CDR1 MDHEN, CDR2 SYDVKM. As DNA, the CDR3 is TGTGCCAGCAGTCCCCGGGCCGTGAGCTCCTACGAGCAGTACTTC. Encoded protein: CASSPRAVSSYEQYF.

This clonotype was seen a few times. The chain is built from TRBV24-1 and TRBJ2-3; D is unresolved. The length of the CDR3 is 13 residues. The germline gives CDR1 KGHDR, CDR2 SFDVKD. V shed 4 bases and J shed 6 bases, with 10 bases lying between them. The CDR3 bases are TGTGCCACCAGTGACGCCGCGGTGGATACGCAGTATTTT. It specifies CATSDAAVDTQYF.

This chain's CDR3 is CASSWGWAGYNEQFF. The CDR3, as DNA: TGTGCCAGCAGTTGGGGTTGGGCAGGATACAATGAGCAGTTCTTC. The chain recombines TRBV7-3 with TRBJ2-1; the D is unclear. The V gene lost 6 bases and the J gene lost 4 bases, with 16 bases spanning the gap. Germline CDR1 and CDR2: SGHTA and FQGTGA. The CDR3 runs 15 residues.

The J gene is TRBJ2-1, the V gene TRBV25-1; D is unclear. The CDR3 contains 16 residues. Per the germline V gene, CDR1 is MGHDK and CDR2 is SYGVNS. Trimming left V 5 bases short and J 4 bases short, with 18 bases between. DNA for the CDR3: TGTGCCAGCAGTCCCGGACCCGACTTAACGTACAATGAGCAGTTCTTC. This sequence encodes CASSPGPDLTYNEQFF.

The sample holds a few counts of this clonotype. CDR3 coding DNA: TGTGCCAGCCAAAAAACAGGCTCCTACGAGCAGTACTTC. Translating it yields CASQKTGSYEQYF. The chain joins TRBV12-3 or TRBV12-4 to TRBJ2-7; D possibly corresponds to TRBD1 (5 bases). The CDR3 extends over 13 amino acids. The V end was cut by 8 bases, the J end by 0 bases, with 11 bases between.

The chain has TRBV27 and TRBJ2-1, with 10 bases lining up with TRBD2. Unmatched junction bases numbered 8, after V lost 5 bases and J lost 4 bases. This CDR3 region has 16 residues. Germline CDR1 MNHEY, CDR2 SMNVEV (reference sequence). CDR3 residues: CASSASGSEIYNEQFF. The CDR3 coding sequence is TGTGCCAGCAGTGCTAGCGGGAGTGAGATTTACAATGAGCAGTTCTTC.

This clonotype was observed a handful of times. This sequence joins TRBV12-3 or TRBV12-4 and TRBJ2-1, with 9 positions matching TRBD2. V gave up 3 bases and J gave up 9 bases; unmatched junction bases: 9. The CDR3 length is 15 residues. CDR3 nucleotide sequence: TGTGCCAGCAGTTTTTCTAGCGGGACGGGTGGTGAGCAGTTCTTC. It encodes CASSFSSGTGGEQFF.

The J gene is TRBJ2-7, the V gene TRBV5-1; 9 bases match TRBD2. In germline, CDR1 is SGHRS, CDR2 YFSETQ. The CDR3 runs 16 residues. J gave up 2 bases and V 4 bases, and 10 bases lay outside the gene matches. In DNA form, the CDR3 reads TGCGCCAGCAGCGGGGTAGCGGGAGAGAGGGCCTACGAGCAGTACTTC. This encodes CASSGVAGERAYEQYF.

This clonotype appeared a few times. V and J are TRBV12-3 or TRBV12-4 and TRBJ2-3; tentative D call: TRBD2 (5 bases). V was pared by 3 bases and J by 0 bases, with 10 bases between. The length of the CDR3 is 15 residues. CDR3 bases: TGTGCCAGCAGTTTTAGCGTCTCTAGCACAGATACGCAGTATTTT. This sequence encodes CASSFSVSSTDTQYF.

The V call is TRBV29-1, the J call TRBJ2-7; a weak D match, TRBD1 (6 bases). V dropped 5 bases and J dropped 2 bases, with 13 bases sitting between them. This CDR3 comprises 13 residues. Germline V gene data show CDR1 as SQVTM and CDR2 as ANQGSEA. This chain's CDR3 is CSVNTGTTYEQYF. DNA of the CDR3: TGCAGCGTTAACACAGGGACCACCTACGAGCAGTACTTC.

The rearrangement links TRBV5-1 to TRBJ2-5; D perhaps matches TRBD1 (6 bases). The CDR3 has 14 amino acids. Germline V gene lookup returns CDR1 SGHRS and CDR2 YFSETQ. V was trimmed by 4 bases and J by 4 bases, leaving 14 bases between them. The CDR3 spells CASSPTGNIETQYF. As DNA, the CDR3 is TGCGCCAGCAGCCCCACAGGGAATATAGAGACCCAGTACTTC.

In its sample, this clonotype was seen many times. The chain has TRBV9 and TRBJ2-3, with D possibly being TRBD1 or TRBD2 (5 bases each). The CDR3 length is 15 residues. Trimming took 0 bases from V and 4 from J, leaving 12 bases between them. Germline V gene lookup returns CDR1 SGDLS and CDR2 YYNGEE. This chain's CDR3 is CASSVGGGTADTQYF. CDR3 coding DNA: TGTGCCAGCAGCGTAGGTGGTGGGACGGCAGATACGCAGTATTTT. The full variable domain, with the rest looked up from reference TRBV9 and TRBJ2-3, is DSGVTQTPKHLITATGQRVTLRCSPRSGDLSVYWYQQSLDQGLQFLIQYYNGEERAKGNILERFSAQQFPDLHSELNLSSLELGDSALYFCASSVGGGTADTQYFGPGTRLTVL.

CDR3 in DNA: TGCGCCAGCAGCCAAGGGGGTAGCGGCTCCTACAATGAGCAGTTCTTC. Translation gives CASSQGGSGSYNEQFF. The chain couples TRBV4-3 to TRBJ2-1, with TRBD2 as a possible D gene (6 bases). Germline lookup yields CDR1 LGHNA and CDR2 YSLEER. CDR3 length equals 16 residues. V gave up 1 base and J gave up 0 bases, with 10 bases separating them.

This clonotype came up a few times. This sequence joins TRBV29-1 and TRBJ2-1; TRBD2 is a possible D gene (6 bases). The CDR3 totals 10 residues. Germline V gene lookup returns CDR1 SQVTM and CDR2 ANQGSEA. The CDR3 loop reads CLGRDPKQFF. The CDR3 DNA sequence: TGCCTCGGGCGGGACCCTAAGCAGTTCTTC.

The chain carries TRBV19 and TRBJ2-1, with D possibly TRBD1 on 6 matching bases. The CDR3 runs 13 residues. CDR1 is LNHDA and CDR2 is SQIVND in the germline V gene (reference sequence). V dropped 1 base and J dropped 7 bases, with 8 bases sitting between them. The DNA of the CDR3 is TGTGCCAGTAGTATAGGCAGGGGAAATGAGCAGTTCTTC. Protein: CASSIGRGNEQFF.

This clonotype was observed a handful of times. The gene calls are TRBV20-1 and TRBJ2-5; 8 positions match TRBD2. CDR3 length: 14 amino acids. Germline values: CDR1 DFQATT, CDR2 SNEGSKA (reference sequence). Trimming cost V 4 bases and J 5 bases; bases outside gene matches: 9. The CDR3: CSATIIAGWETQYF. The CDR3 DNA follows: TGCAGTGCTACTATTATAGCGGGATGGGAGACCCAGTACTTC.

A few counts support this clonotype. V usage is TRBV25-1 and J usage is TRBJ2-1; 10 bases map to TRBD1. CDR3 length equals 15 residues. Germline trimming cut 6 bases from V and 5 bases from J; bases unmatched to any gene: 7. Germline V gives CDR1 MGHDK, CDR2 SYGVNS. The CDR3, as DNA: TGTGCCAGCAGCGACCGGGACAGGGGCCACAATGAGCAGTTCTTC. Its translation is CASSDRDRGHNEQFF.

This chain links TRBV27 with TRBJ2-7; 11 bases align to TRBD1. This CDR3 comprises 16 residues. CDR1 and CDR2 from the germline V gene are MNHEY and SMNVEV (reference sequence). The junction had 8 bases not matched to a gene; V was cut back by 5 bases and J by 2 bases. The CDR3, as DNA: TGTGCCAGCAGTCCCCTGGACAGGGGGCTTACCTACGAGCAGTACTTC. Amino acid sequence: CASSPLDRGLTYEQYF.

This clonotype was counted only a few times. This chain joins TRBV29-1 and TRBJ2-7, with D possibly called TRBD1 or TRBD2 (6 bases each). In germline, CDR1 is SQVTM, CDR2 ANQGSEA. V was shortened by 6 bases and J by 11 bases, with 20 bases between the two germline ends. The length of the CDR3 is 12 residues. CDR3: CSVRETGGYEYF. The DNA for the CDR3 is TGCAGCGTGAGGGAGACCGGGGGCTACGAGTACTTC.

This clonotype appeared a few times. This sequence joins TRBV20-1 and TRBJ2-1, with 9 bases lining up with TRBD2. The CDR3 length is 14 residues. The ends lost 4 bases at V and 7 bases at J; junction bases unmatched: 8. The germline V gene encodes CDR1 DFQATT and CDR2 SNEGSKA (reference sequence). CDR3 amino acids: CSANPRTSVNEQFF. The CDR3 region has the DNA TGCAGTGCTAATCCCCGGACTAGCGTAAATGAGCAGTTCTTC.

At least ten counts were recorded for this clonotype. This chain links TRBV6-1 with TRBJ2-2; 7 bases are a match to TRBD1. The germline V gene has CDR1 MNHNS and CDR2 SASEGT. This CDR3 has 14 residues. With 6 bases clipped from V and 6 bases from J, the junction kept 7 bases outside the gene matches. CDR3 bases: TGTGCCAGCAGCGACACAGGGGCAGCCGGGGAGCTGTTTTTT. The encoded protein is CASSDTGAAGELFF.

This chain links TRBV10-3 with TRBJ1-5, with no clear D. V was shortened by 3 bases and J by 4 bases, with 13 bases between the two germline ends. From germline, CDR1 is ENHRY and CDR2 SYGVKD. This CDR3 spans 15 amino acids. The CDR3 DNA is TGTGCCATCAGTGAATCAGGCGGGAGTAATCAGCCCCAGCATTTT. Translating it yields CAISESGGSNQPQHF.

The chain links TRBV29-1 to TRBJ2-7; 7 bases are a match to TRBD1. This CDR3 spans 12 amino acids. The J segment lost 3 bases and the V segment lost 3 bases, leaving 2 bases of the junction unmatched. The germline V gene encodes CDR1 SQVTM and CDR2 ANQGSEA. CDR3 protein: CSVEYRGYEQYF. The CDR3 DNA reads as TGCAGCGTTGAGTACAGGGGCTACGAGCAGTACTTC.